One and the same sample provided the 16 T cell receptor beta chains below, sequenced in a study of T cells in Graves' hyperthyroidism and ophthalmopathy. TCR beta CDR3 regions were amplified from RNA transcripts. The study used the HTBI primer set for a first-round RT-PCR of the TCR CDR3. TCRdb re-called the multiplex PCR reads with MiXCR, one entry per CDR3 protein. The sample yields about 350,000 distinct CDR3 sequences, 15% to 20% seen once. The sequenced sample was blood. The receptors derive from a woman in her thirties or forties with Graves' ophthalmopathy.

Many counts were recorded for this clonotype. The rearrangement links TRBV15 to TRBJ2-2, with D perhaps assigned TRBD1 or TRBD2 (5 bases each). V lost 1 base and J 8 bases, leaving 8 bases between the germline ends. The germline gives CDR1 LNHNV, CDR2 YYDKDF (reference sequence). The CDR3 is 13 residues long. The CDR3 here is CATSRGGLGELFF. CDR3 bases: TGTGCCACCAGCAGAGGGGGGTTGGGGGAGCTGTTTTTT.

This clonotype showed up many times. V usage is TRBV18 and J usage is TRBJ2-7, with no clear D. Germline CDR1 and CDR2: KGHSH and LQKENI. The V and J ends lost 2 bases and 2 bases respectively, with 10 bases between them. CDR3 length: 14 amino acids. CDR3 protein: CASSPVGLAYEQYF. As DNA, the CDR3 is TGTGCCAGCTCACCAGTAGGGCTGGCCTACGAGCAGTACTTC.

Worth noting for this clonotype: This sequence may be a read error, since a much larger clone differs from it by one base. The chain has TRBV11-2 and TRBJ1-3; a weak D match, TRBD1 (5 bases). The CDR3 sequence is 15 residues long. CDR1 SGHAT and CDR2 FQNNGV come from the germline V gene. CDR3 sequence (DNA): TGTGCCAGCAGCCCGCAGACAGTCTCTGGAAACACCGTATATTTT. The encoded protein is CASSPQTVSGNTVYF.

This chain connects TRBV6-2 or TRBV6-3 to TRBJ2-7; D is unclear. The CDR3 runs to 16 residues. The germline gives CDR1 MNHEY, CDR2 SVGEGT. Trimming took off 0 bases at V and 3 bases at J, with 15 bases between the two ends. CDR3 loop: CASSYSTLTPYYEQYF. The CDR3 coding sequence is TGTGCCAGCAGTTACTCCACACTCACCCCATACTACGAGCAGTACTTC.

This clonotype was counted ten times or more. The chain is built from TRBV15 and TRBJ2-7, with D unresolved. The CDR3 consists of 16 residues. V lost 2 bases to trimming and J lost 4 bases, with 18 bases between them. Germline loops: CDR1 LNHNV, CDR2 YYDKDF (reference sequence). CDR3 sequence reads: CATSRSKGIQTYEQYF. The CDR3 DNA follows: TGTGCCACCAGCAGATCAAAAGGGATACAAACTTACGAGCAGTACTTC.

This clonotype came up many times. This chain uses TRBV11-2 with TRBJ2-7; D is undetermined. The CDR3 extends over 14 amino acids. The germline V gene encodes CDR1 SGHAT and CDR2 FQNNGV. Trimming left V 0 bases short and J 3 bases short, with 9 bases between. The CDR3 DNA reads as TGTGCCAGCAGCTTAGACAGGAAAAACTACGAGCAGTACTTC. Its translation is CASSLDRKNYEQYF.

This clonotype was detected many times. The V gene is TRBV18, the J gene TRBJ1-1; 8 bases match TRBD1. CDR1 is KGHSH, CDR2 LQKENI, per germline. The CDR3 totals 16 residues. V trimming: 5 bases; J trimming: 1 base; junction bases outside the gene matches: 9. The CDR3 DNA reads as TGTGCCAGCTCAGTATCGGGACAGGCTGGGAACACTGAAGCTTTCTTT. Translation gives CASSVSGQAGNTEAFF. Together with reference TRBV18 and TRBJ1-1, the CDR3 gives the full variable domain: NAGVMQNPRHLVRRRGQEARLRCSPMKGHSHVYWYRQLPEEGLKFMVYLQKENIIDESGMPKERFSAEFPKEGPSILRIQQVVRGDSAAYFCASSVSGQAGNTEAFFGQGTRLTVV.

In regard to this clonotype: The junction and the germline gene differ at one end; a read error may be behind it. This chain links TRBV11-2 with TRBJ2-2, with 7 bases identical to TRBD1. The CDR3 spans 16 residues. Germline values: CDR1 SGHAT, CDR2 FQNNGV. The chain's CDR3 is CASSFGTALNTGELSF. The CDR3, as DNA: TGTGCCAGCAGCTTCGGGACAGCCCTGAACACCGGGGAGCTGTCTTTT.

This clonotype was seen at least ten times. The chain carries TRBV12-3 or TRBV12-4 and TRBJ1-1; a weak D match, TRBD1 (6 bases). Between the trimmed V and J ends, which lost 5 bases and 5 bases, there was a span of 15 bases. This CDR3 is built from 14 residues. This CDR3 is CASSRGGRGTEAFF. CDR3 bases: TGTGCCAGCAGTAGGGGGGGGAGGGGAACTGAAGCTTTCTTT.

This chain joins TRBV6-1 and TRBJ1-1; D uncertain. In germline, CDR1 is MNHNS, CDR2 SASEGT. This CDR3 has 13 amino acids. CDR3 protein: CAVGRAPDTEAFF. The CDR3 DNA is TGTGCTGTGGGTAGGGCCCCGGACACTGAAGCTTTCTTT.

This clonotype occurred many times. This rearrangement joins TRBV28 to TRBJ1-2, with 9 bases matching TRBD1. The CDR3 is made up of 16 amino acids. Germline V gene sequence: CDR1 MDHEN, CDR2 SYDVKM. Trimming cost V 6 bases and J 8 bases; bases outside gene matches: 16. The CDR3 DNA follows: TGTGCCAGCAGGCATCAGGGGGGGCAGGGGACAGGGGGCTACACCTTC. Its translation is CASRHQGGQGTGGYTF.

This clonotype was counted ten times or more. The CDR3 spells CASSWSGSGSETQYF. The CDR3 DNA reads as TGTGCCAGCAGTTGGAGTGGGAGTGGGAGTGAGACCCAGTACTTC. V and J are TRBV27 and TRBJ2-5, with a possible D match to TRBD2 (5 bases). Between the trimmed V and J ends, which lost 4 bases and 5 bases, there was a span of 17 bases. Looked up from germline, CDR1 is MNHEY and CDR2 is SMNVEV (reference sequence). The CDR3 loop spans 15 amino acids.

This clonotype showed up many times. The J gene is TRBJ1-1, the V gene TRBV2; 7 bases map to TRBD1. The CDR3 has 15 amino acids. Trimming removed 3 bases from V and 8 bases from J; junction bases left unmatched: 12. The germline gives CDR1 SNHLY, CDR2 FYNNEI. CDR3 in DNA: TGTGCCAGCAGTGACCTAGACAGGGCCGCCATCGAAGCTTTCTTT. It yields the protein CASSDLDRAAIEAFF.

This clonotype has only a few counts. The chain combines TRBV10-3 with TRBJ1-5; D call uncertain. Per the germline V gene, CDR1 is ENHRY and CDR2 is SYGVKD. V gave up 0 bases and J gave up 1 base, with 10 bases separating them. This CDR3 is built from 16 residues. CDR3 in amino acids: CAISESKGSSNQPQHF. CDR3 coding DNA: TGTGCCATCAGTGAGTCGAAGGGAAGCAGCAATCAGCCCCAGCATTTT.

This clonotype has at least ten counts. The chain carries TRBV6-1 and TRBJ2-7; a weak D match, TRBD2 (6 bases). V lost 8 bases, J lost 7 bases, and 21 bases lay in between. Germline V CDR1 and CDR2: MNHNS, SASEGT. The CDR3 spans 14 residues. Here the CDR3 reads CASQLATSSGEQYF. For the CDR3, the DNA is TGTGCCAGCCAGCTAGCGACCAGTTCGGGGGAGCAGTACTTC.

This clonotype was counted only a few times. A much larger clone differs from this one at a single base, so this may be a read error. The V call is TRBV6-4, the J call TRBJ1-5; weak D call: TRBD1 (6 bases). V lost 7 bases and J 0 bases, leaving 28 bases between the germline ends. The CDR3 sequence is 20 residues long. CDR1 MRHNA and CDR2 SNTAGT come from the germline V gene. The CDR3 here is CASTQPVQGFPAHSNQPQHF. The CDR3 DNA follows: TGTGCCAGCACCCAACCGGTACAGGGTTTTCCCGCCCATAGCAATCAGCCCCAGCATTTT.